This T cell receptor beta chain was sequenced in a study of T cell responses to AZD1222 COVID-19 vaccine. This clone appeared a single time. Its antigen remains unidentified. Study results and limitations: The study sampled repertoires only after the peak T cell response. Among the donors, most were white British and more were female, and clonal diversity was possibly underestimated.

The CDR3 consists of 13 residues. Germline CDR1 LNHDA, CDR2 SQIVND (reference sequence). The V and J ends lost 5 bases and 3 bases respectively, with 10 bases between them. TCRdb's copy holds only in-frame clones and misses some; the assay was immunoSEQ multiplex PCR. The sample has around 99,000 clones, roughly 90% seen once. The source material was peripheral blood, sampled on day 0 of AZD1222 vaccination. This sequence originates from an adult in good health. V gene TRBV19 combines with J gene TRBJ1-2; D unclear. The CDR3, as DNA: TGTGCCAGTAGTCCAGTTCGGGACTATGGCTACACCTTC. It codes for CASSPVRDYGYTF.